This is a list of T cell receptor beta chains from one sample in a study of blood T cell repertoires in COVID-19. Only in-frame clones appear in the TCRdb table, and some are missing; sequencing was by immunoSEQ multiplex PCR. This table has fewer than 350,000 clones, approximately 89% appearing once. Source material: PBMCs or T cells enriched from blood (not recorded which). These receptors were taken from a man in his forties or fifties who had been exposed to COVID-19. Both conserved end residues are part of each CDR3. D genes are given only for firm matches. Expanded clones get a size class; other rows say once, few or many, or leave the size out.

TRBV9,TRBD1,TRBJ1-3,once,TGTGCCAGCAGCGTCGAGACAGGGGGCTTTGGAAACACCATATATTTT,CASSVETGGFGNTIYF
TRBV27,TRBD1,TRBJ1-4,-,TGTGCCAGCAGTGGCCACAGGGGGCTTGACGAAAAACTGTTTTTT,CASSGHRGLDEKLFF
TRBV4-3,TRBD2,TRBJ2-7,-,TGCGCCAGCAGCCAAGACCGGGGGACTACCTACGAGCAGTACTTC,CASSQDRGTTYEQYF
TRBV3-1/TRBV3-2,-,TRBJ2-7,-,TGTGCCAGCAGCCAAGCAGGGGCTATCTACGAGCAGTACTTC,CASSQAGAIYEQYF
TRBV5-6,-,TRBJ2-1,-,TGTGCCAGCAGCTTGAGCGGCGCGAGCGGGTTCTTC,CASSLSGASGFF
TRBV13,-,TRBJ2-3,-,TGTGCCAGCAGCTATCAGACAGCGCCTCGCACAGATACGCAGTATTTT,CASSYQTAPRTDTQYF
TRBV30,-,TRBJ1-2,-,TGTGCCTGGAGTGTATTTACCGCTCTAGGCGGCTACACCTTC,CAWSVFTALGGYTF
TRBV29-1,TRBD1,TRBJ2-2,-,TGCAGCGTTAAGCCTTCCTCCGGGACAGCGGCCGGGGAGCTGTTTTTT,CSVKPSSGTAAGELFF
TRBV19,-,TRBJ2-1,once,TGTGCCAGTAGTATTGAACTAGCCCACAATGAGCAGTTCTTC,CASSIELAHNEQFF
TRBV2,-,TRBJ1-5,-,TGTGCCAGCAGGACAGATAGCAATCAGCCCCAGCATTTT,CASRTDSNQPQHF
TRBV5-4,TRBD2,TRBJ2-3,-,TGTGCCAGCAGCTTAGGAGCGGGAGTAGTGGATACGCAGTATTTT,CASSLGAGVVDTQYF
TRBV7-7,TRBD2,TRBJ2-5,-,TGTGCTAGCAGCTTAGGGGCGGGGGAGCAAGAGACCCAGTACTTC,CASSLGAGEQETQYF
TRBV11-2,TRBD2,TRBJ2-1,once,TGTGCCAGCAGCTCTGGACTAGCGGGAGGACCTGAGCAGTTCTTC,CASSSGLAGGPEQFF
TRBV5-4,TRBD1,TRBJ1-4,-,TGTGCCAGCAGCTTGGGGACAGGGGGCAATGAAAAACTGTTTTTT,CASSLGTGGNEKLFF
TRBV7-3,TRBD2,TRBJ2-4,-,TGTGCCAGCAGCTCTAGCGGAAACATTCAGTACTTC,CASSSSGNIQYF
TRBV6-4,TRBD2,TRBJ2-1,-,TGTGCCAGCAGTGACTCGACTAGCAACTCCTACAATGAGCAGTTCTTC,CASSDSTSNSYNEQFF
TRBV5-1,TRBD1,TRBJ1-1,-,TGCGCCAGCAGCTTGTATTCGGACAGGCTGAACACTGAAGCTTTCTTT,CASSLYSDRLNTEAFF
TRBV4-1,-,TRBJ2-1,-,TGCGCCAGCAGCCACCGGGAGCGGAATGAGCAGTTCTTC,CASSHRERNEQFF
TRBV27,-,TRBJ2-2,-,TGTGCCAGCAGTAGCCCTGACAGGACCGGGGAGCTGTTTTTT,CASSSPDRTGELFF
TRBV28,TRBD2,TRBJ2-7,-,TGTGCCAGCAGTTTACTTGGGAGGGCCTACGAGCAGTACTTC,CASSLLGRAYEQYF
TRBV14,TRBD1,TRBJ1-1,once,TGTGCCAGCAGCCAAATGGAGGAGGGGGCGGACACTGAAGCTTTCTTT,CASSQMEEGADTEAFF
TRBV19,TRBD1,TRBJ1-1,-,TGTGCCAGTTCTTCAGGGGGCTTGGTCACTGAAGCTTTCTTT,CASSSGGLVTEAFF
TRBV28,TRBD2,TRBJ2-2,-,TGTGCCAGCGGGAGAGCGGGAGTCGCCGGGGAGCTGTTTTTT,CASGRAGVAGELFF
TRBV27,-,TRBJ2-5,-,TGTGCCAGCAGTTTACTAGGACAAGAGACCCAGTACTTC,CASSLLGQETQYF
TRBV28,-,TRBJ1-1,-,TGTGCCAGCAGCGCTCCAGGTATGGCTGAAGCTTTCTTT,CASSAPGMAEAFF
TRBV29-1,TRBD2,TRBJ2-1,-,TGCAGCGTCCGGACTAGCGGGTACAATGAGCAGTTCTTC,CSVRTSGYNEQFF
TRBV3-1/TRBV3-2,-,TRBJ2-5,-,TGTGCCAGCAGCCAAGTCTTCGCGGGTCCAGAGGAGACCCAGTACTTC,CASSQVFAGPEETQYF
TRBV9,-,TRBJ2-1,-,TGTGCCAGCAGCTTTCAGGAGGGCGGGATCTATGAGCAGTTCTTC,CASSFQEGGIYEQFF
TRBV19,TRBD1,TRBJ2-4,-,TGTGCCAGTAGTATTCAACAGGGGCTAGCCAAAAACATTCAGTACTTC,CASSIQQGLAKNIQYF
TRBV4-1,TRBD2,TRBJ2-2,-,TGCGCCAGCAGCCAAGGACTAGCGGAGTTCCCCGGGGAGCTGTTTTTT,CASSQGLAEFPGELFF
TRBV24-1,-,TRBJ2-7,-,TGTGCCACCAGTGATCCGACAGGCACCTACGAGCAGTACTTC,CATSDPTGTYEQYF
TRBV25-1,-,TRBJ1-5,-,TGTGCCAGCAGTGAACATGGCAATCAGCCCCAGCATTTT,CASSEHGNQPQHF
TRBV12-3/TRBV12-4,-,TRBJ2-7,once,TGTGCCAGCAGTTTTGGAGACGAGCAGTACTTC,CASSFGDEQYF
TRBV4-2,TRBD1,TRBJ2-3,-,TGTGCCAGCAGCCAAACCGGGACAGGGGGCATATATACGCAGTATTTT,CASSQTGTGGIYTQYF
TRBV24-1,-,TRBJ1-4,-,TGTGCCACCAACTCCCCTCTCGGGATCTATTATGAAAAACTGTTTTTT,CATNSPLGIYYEKLFF
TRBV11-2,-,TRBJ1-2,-,TGTGCCAGCAGCTTGGGGGGATGGGGACGGTATGGCTACACCTTC,CASSLGGWGRYGYTF
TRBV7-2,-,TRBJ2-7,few,TGTGCCAGCAGCTGGATCGCCGGCGAGCGGGCCCTAGGGGAGCAGTACTTC,CASSWIAGERALGEQYF
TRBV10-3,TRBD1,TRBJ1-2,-,TGTGCCATCAGTGACAGGGGGCGATCTGGGGAAGGCTACACCTTC,CAISDRGRSGEGYTF
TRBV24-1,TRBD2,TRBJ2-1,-,TGTGCCACCAGTGAAGGCGGGAGGCTGTACAATGAGCAGTTCTTC,CATSEGGRLYNEQFF
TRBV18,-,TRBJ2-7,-,TGTGCCAGCTCACTTGGACAGACCTACGAGCAGTACTTC,CASSLGQTYEQYF
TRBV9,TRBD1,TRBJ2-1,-,TGTGCCAGCAGCCTTCGGGACAGGTTTAACAATGAGCAGTTCTTC,CASSLRDRFNNEQFF
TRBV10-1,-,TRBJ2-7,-,TGCGCCAGCAGTGAGACCAGGGGCTACGAGCAGTACTTC,CASSETRGYEQYF
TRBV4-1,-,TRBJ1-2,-,TGCGCCAGCAGCCAAGATCCGGTCGGTTACCCCTATGGCTACACCTTC,CASSQDPVGYPYGYTF
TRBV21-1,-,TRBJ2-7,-,TGTGCCAGCAATCCCGGGACAGGGGACCACGAGCAGTACTTC,CASNPGTGDHEQYF
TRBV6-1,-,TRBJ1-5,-,TGTGCCAGCAGTGAAGCGTTTCAGGAATGGAACAATCAGCCCCAGCATTTT,CASSEAFQEWNNQPQHF
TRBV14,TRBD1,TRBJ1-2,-,TGTGCCAGCAGACAACCGTGGGGACAGGAAAACTATGGCTACACCTTC,CASRQPWGQENYGYTF
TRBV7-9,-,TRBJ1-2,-,TGTGCCAGCAGACAGGGCGACTATGGCTACACCTTC,CASRQGDYGYTF
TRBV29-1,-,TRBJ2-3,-,TGCAGCGTTGAACTGGGCAGTTTT,CSVELGSF